The present entry profiles one T cell receptor (beta chain) with its context. Assay used: immunoSEQ multiplex PCR; TCRdb lists only in-frame clones, some missing. The data contain 100,000 to 150,000 clones, nearly 70% of them singletons. These data belong to a study of blood T cell repertoires in COVID-19. About the study: Both acute and convalescent COVID-19 samples were obtained from the United States, Italy and Spain.

The CDR3 sequence is 15 residues long. Germline CDR1 reads LNHDA; CDR2 reads SQIVND (reference sequence). The ends lost 5 bases at V and 5 bases at J; junction bases unmatched: 8. This sequence was found in a woman in her seventies with acute or convalescent COVID-19. The specimen was peripheral blood. V gene TRBV19 combines with J gene TRBJ1-5, with 8 bases lining up with TRBD1. Here the CDR3 DNA reads TGTGCCAGTAGTGTCCAAACAGGGGGTGATCAGCCCCAGCATTTT. Translation: CASSVQTGGDQPQHF.